This record concerns one T cell receptor beta chain sequence. The target antigen is unknown. This record comes from a study of shared clonotypes between healthy human individuals. Study-wide findings and caveats: Sequencing depth was a factor that was expected to affect clonotype sharing among donors. A limitation of the genetic and exposure-history diversity represented arose from few donors.

The naive CD8 subset, CD45RO-negative cells positively selected for CCR7, excluded terminally differentiated effector memory CD45RA+ cells. Only in-frame clones appear in the TCRdb table, and some are missing; sequencing was by immunoSEQ multiplex PCR. The repertoire holds some 2.1 million clones, with 85% to 95% as singletons. CDR3 length: 15 amino acids. The ends were cut back, 6 bases at V and 3 bases at J, with 18 bases in the middle. Looked up from germline, CDR1 is MNHEY and CDR2 is SMNVEV (reference sequence). The sequenced sample consisted of naive CD8+ T cells sorted from blood. The sequence derives from a man between 18 and 35 years old in good health. This sequence joins TRBV27 and TRBJ2-7; the D gene is possibly TRBD2 (5 bases). The CDR3 loop reads CASSPTPGLHYEQYF. In nucleotides, the CDR3 is TGTGCCAGCAGCCCGACTCCTGGACTCCACTACGAGCAGTACTTC.